This note documents a single TCR beta chain sequence. Replicate PCRs run on sorted subsets employed 200 ng DNA, 30,000 to 35,000 T cell genomes. Repertoires were generated with immunoSEQ multiplex PCR, while TCRdb's copy carries only in-frame clones and drops some. In the table there are some 2.1 million clones, around 93% of which are singletons. These data are taken from a study of shared clonotypes between healthy human individuals. CDR1 SEHNR and CDR2 FQNEAQ come from the germline V gene (reference sequence). The CDR3 runs 16 residues. The ends lost 4 bases at V and 5 bases at J; junction bases unmatched: 9. CD45RO-negative CD8 cells positively selected for CCR7 made up the naive population, which excluded terminally differentiated effector memory CD45RA+ cells.

The genes are TRBV7-9 and TRBJ2-7; 12 nucleotides align to TRBD2. The sample consisted of naive CD8+ T cells from PBMCs. This TCR was sampled from a man aged 18 to 30 in good health. Some clones in this sample may be carry-over from other donors' samples. Written as DNA, the CDR3 is TGTGCCAGCAGCTCCGGACTAGCGGGACATAACCACGAGCAGTACTTC. It translates to CASSSGLAGHNHEQYF.